This entry features one TCR beta chain sequence. The target antigen is unknown. TCRdb keeps only in-frame clones here, not all; method: immunoSEQ multiplex PCR. The sample carries tens of thousands of clones, 77% recorded once. The data stem from a study of radiotherapy plus CTLA-4 blockade in lung cancer. Study conclusions and caveats: In blood, after radiotherapy plus ipilimumab, tumor-derived TCR clones expanded.

V was pared by 0 bases and J by 3 bases, with 6 bases between. The germline V gene encodes CDR1 SGHNT and CDR2 YYREEE (reference sequence). This CDR3 is 13 amino acids long. V is TRBV5-4 and J is TRBJ2-5; perhaps TRBD1 as D (6 bases). The origin of this receptor is a human donor with non-small cell lung cancer who had a partial response to radiotherapy plus ipilimumab. The sample consisted of peripheral blood, taken from a patient treated with radiotherapy plus ipilimumab. CDR3 in amino acids: CASSLGQEETQYF. The CDR3 DNA is TGTGCCAGCAGCTTGGGACAGGAAGAGACCCAGTACTTC.